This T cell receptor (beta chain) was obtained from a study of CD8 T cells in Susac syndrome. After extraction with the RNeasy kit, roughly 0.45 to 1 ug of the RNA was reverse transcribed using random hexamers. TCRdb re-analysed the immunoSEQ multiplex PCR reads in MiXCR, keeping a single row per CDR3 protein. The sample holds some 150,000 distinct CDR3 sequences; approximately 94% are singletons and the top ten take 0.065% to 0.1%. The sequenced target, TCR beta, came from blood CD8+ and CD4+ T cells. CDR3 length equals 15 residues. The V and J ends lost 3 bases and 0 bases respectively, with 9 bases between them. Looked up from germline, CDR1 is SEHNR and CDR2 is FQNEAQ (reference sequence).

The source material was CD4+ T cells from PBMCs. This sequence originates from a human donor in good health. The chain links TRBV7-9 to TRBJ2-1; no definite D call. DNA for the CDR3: TGTGCCAGCAGCTTTGGCGATAGCTCCTACAATGAGCAGTTCTTC. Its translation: CASSFGDSSYNEQFF.